This T cell receptor (beta chain) is from a study of blood T cell repertoires in COVID-19. Produced via immunoSEQ multiplex PCR; TCRdb's table is partial and in-frame only. Here the sample spans under 300,000 clones, 80% to 90% being singletons. With V trimmed by 3 bases and J by 1 base, 12 bases remained unmatched. The CDR3 has 19 amino acids. Germline CDR1 reads SEHNR; CDR2 reads FQNEAQ (reference sequence). This chain links TRBV7-9 with TRBJ2-4; 10 positions match TRBD2. The receptor was isolated from a woman in her forties who had been exposed to COVID-19. What was sequenced was PBMCs or T cells enriched from blood (not recorded which). CDR3 protein: CASSLFVGLASGAKNIQYF. CDR3 sequence (DNA): TGTGCCAGCAGCTTGTTTGTGGGACTAGCGTCGGGGGCCAAAAACATTCAGTACTTC.